This record concerns one T cell receptor (beta chain) sequence. Its antigen is undetermined. The V gene lost 4 bases and the J gene lost 5 bases, with 19 bases spanning the gap. Germline values: CDR1 SGDLS, CDR2 YYNGEE. This CDR3 is 16 amino acids long. The data are from a study of beta chain features in type 1 diabetes. Findings and caveats of the study: Patients' naive, central memory and regulatory TCRB repertoires appeared more alike than those of healthy donors. The study found moderately but significantly shorter TCRB CDR3s in all four CD4+ subsets of Type 1 diabetes patients.

Blood was drawn once from each donor into heparinised tubes. The draws averaged around 120 mL. The purity of all sorted populations exceeded 95%. The sequenced template was cDNA made from the entire isolated RNA. Clones were sequenced by immunoSEQ multiplex PCR, and TCRdb holds only the in-frame ones, with some missing. The repertoire holds roughly 730,000 clones, with 13% as singletons. Sequenced sample: naive CD4+ T cells from blood. This receptor was identified in a man younger than 30 with type 1 diabetes. The V call is TRBV9, the J call TRBJ2-1; weak D call: TRBD2 (7 bases). This CDR3 reads CASSLWGLAANNEQFF. The CDR3 bases are TGTGCCAGCAGCCTTTGGGGGCTAGCGGCCAACAATGAGCAGTTCTTC.